This T cell receptor (beta chain) emerged from a study of Ad26.COV2.S vaccination and SARS-CoV-2 variants. Looked up from germline, CDR1 is MNHEY and CDR2 is SMNVEV (reference sequence). Trimming cost V 6 bases and J 0 bases, with 15 bases left between them. This CDR3 comprises 17 residues. TCRdb's copy holds only in-frame clones and misses some; the assay was immunoSEQ multiplex PCR. The repertoire holds 410,000 or so clones, with 75% to 95% as singletons. Described treatment: around 19 received Ad26.COV2.S at low or high dose, single or two shots; several received placebo; per-sample allocation not given. Samples were taken on day 63 after the first vaccine or placebo injection. Within Boston, the person who donated was an adult of 18-55 years.

The TCR was taken from a person aged 18-65 years who received the Ad26.COV2.S COVID-19 vaccine or a placebo. V and J are TRBV27 and TRBJ2-6; either TRBD1 or TRBD2 may fit D (5 bases each). This sample comprised peripheral blood, obtained in a trial of Ad26.COV2.S vaccine versus placebo. The CDR3, as DNA: TGTGCCAGCAGGGCGTCCGGGGCTATCTCTGGGGCCAACGTCCTGACTTTC. Its protein product is CASRASGAISGANVLTF.